This TCR beta chain derives from a study of blood T cell repertoires in COVID-19. On the study more broadly: Sample material is recorded as cDNA or gDNA derived from T cells, B-cell-depleted T cells, or PBMCs.

Clones were sequenced by immunoSEQ multiplex PCR, and TCRdb holds only the in-frame ones, with some missing. The repertoire holds about 94,000 clones, with roughly four fifths as singletons. The germline CDR1 and CDR2 sequences are LGHDT and YNNKEL (reference sequence). The ends were cut back, 4 bases at V and 3 bases at J, with 15 bases in the middle. The CDR3 is 15 residues long. The receptor was isolated from a man aged 60-69 years with acute or convalescent COVID-19. The chain combines TRBV3-1 (or the pseudogene TRBV3-2) with TRBJ1-1; a weak D match, TRBD1 (6 bases). Sequencing was carried out using peripheral blood. The CDR3 protein is CASSPRGGAYTEAFF. The CDR3 nucleotides are TGTGCCAGCAGCCCGAGGGGGGGGGCGTACACTGAAGCTTTCTTT.